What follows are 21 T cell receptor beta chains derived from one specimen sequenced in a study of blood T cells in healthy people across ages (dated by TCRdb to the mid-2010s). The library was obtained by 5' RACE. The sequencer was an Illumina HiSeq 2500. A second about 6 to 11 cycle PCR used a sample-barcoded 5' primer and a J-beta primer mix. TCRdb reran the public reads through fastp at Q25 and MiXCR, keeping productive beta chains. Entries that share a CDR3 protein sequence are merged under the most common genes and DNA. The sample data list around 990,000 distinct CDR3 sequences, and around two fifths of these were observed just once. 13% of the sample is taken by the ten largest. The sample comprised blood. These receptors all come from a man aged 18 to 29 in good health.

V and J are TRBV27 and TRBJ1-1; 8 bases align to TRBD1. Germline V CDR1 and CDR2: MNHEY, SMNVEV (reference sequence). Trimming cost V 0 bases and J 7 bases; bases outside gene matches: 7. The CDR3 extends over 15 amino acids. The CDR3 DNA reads TGTGCCAGCAGTTTATCTCTGGACAGGGTTCATGAAGCTTTCTTT. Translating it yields CASSLSLDRVHEAFF.

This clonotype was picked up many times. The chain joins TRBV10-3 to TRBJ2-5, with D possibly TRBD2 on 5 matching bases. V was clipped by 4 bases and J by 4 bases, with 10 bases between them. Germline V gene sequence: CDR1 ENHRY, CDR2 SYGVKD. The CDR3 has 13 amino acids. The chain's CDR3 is CAISGTRGETQYF. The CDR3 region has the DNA TGTGCCATCAGTGGAACTAGAGGAGAGACCCAGTACTTC.

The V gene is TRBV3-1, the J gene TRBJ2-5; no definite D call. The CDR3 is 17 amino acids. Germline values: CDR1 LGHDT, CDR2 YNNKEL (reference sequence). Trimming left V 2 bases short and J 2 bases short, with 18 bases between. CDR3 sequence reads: CASSQPSSGKLQETQYF. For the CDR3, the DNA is TGTGCCAGCAGCCAACCTTCGTCGGGTAAACTGCAAGAGACCCAGTACTTC.

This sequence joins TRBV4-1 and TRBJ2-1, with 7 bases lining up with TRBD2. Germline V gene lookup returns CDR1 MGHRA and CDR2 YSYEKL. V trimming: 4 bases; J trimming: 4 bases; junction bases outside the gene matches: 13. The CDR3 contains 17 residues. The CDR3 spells CASSRTGGGSQYNEQFF. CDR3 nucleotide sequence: TGCGCCAGCAGCCGGACTGGCGGGGGTTCCCAGTACAATGAGCAGTTCTTC.

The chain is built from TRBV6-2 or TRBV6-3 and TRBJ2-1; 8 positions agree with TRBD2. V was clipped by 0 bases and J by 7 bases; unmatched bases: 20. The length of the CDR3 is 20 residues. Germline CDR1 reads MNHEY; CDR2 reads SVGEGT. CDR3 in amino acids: CASSYSTKRGGNVVWNEQFF. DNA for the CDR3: TGTGCCAGCAGTTACTCGACCAAACGGGGGGGTAACGTCGTTTGGAATGAGCAGTTCTTC.

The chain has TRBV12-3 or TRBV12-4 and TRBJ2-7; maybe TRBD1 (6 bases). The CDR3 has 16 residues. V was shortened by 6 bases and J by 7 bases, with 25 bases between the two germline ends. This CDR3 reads CASSGSGTSSYNEQYF. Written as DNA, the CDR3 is TGTGCCAGCAGCGGGTCCGGGACAAGCTCCTACAATGAGCAGTACTTC.

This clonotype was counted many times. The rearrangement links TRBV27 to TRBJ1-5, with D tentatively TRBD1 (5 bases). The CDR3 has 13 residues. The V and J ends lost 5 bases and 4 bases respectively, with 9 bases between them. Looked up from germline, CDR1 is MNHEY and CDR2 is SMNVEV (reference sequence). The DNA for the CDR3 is TGTGCCAGCAGTGTCGGACATAATCAGCCCCAGCATTTT. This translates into CASSVGHNQPQHF.

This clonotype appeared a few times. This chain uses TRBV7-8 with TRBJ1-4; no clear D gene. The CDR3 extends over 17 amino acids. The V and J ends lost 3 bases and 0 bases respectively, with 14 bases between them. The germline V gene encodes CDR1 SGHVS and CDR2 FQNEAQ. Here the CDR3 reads CASSFPASGATNEKLFF. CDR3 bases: TGTGCCAGCAGCTTTCCCGCCTCAGGCGCAACTAATGAAAAACTGTTTTTT.

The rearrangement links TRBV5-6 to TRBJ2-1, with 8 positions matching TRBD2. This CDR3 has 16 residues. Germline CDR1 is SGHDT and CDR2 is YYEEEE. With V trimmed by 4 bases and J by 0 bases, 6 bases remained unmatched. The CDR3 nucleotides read TGTGCCAGCAGCCCCCGGGAGGGCGGCTCCTACAATGAGCAGTTCTTC. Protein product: CASSPREGGSYNEQFF.

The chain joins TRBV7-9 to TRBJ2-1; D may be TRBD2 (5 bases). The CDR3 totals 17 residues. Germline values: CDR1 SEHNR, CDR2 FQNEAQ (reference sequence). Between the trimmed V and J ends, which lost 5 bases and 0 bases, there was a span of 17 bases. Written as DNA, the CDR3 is TGTGCCAGCAGCCCCCAAGGAGCGGTGAGCTCCTACAATGAGCAGTTCTTC. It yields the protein CASSPQGAVSSYNEQFF.

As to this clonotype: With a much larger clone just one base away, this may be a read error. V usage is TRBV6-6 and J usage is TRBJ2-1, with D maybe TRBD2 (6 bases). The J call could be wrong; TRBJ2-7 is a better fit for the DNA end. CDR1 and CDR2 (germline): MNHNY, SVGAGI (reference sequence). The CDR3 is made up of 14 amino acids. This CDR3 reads CASSPRTDYNEQYF. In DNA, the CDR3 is TGTGCCAGCAGTCCTAGGACGGACTACAATGAGCAGTACTTC.

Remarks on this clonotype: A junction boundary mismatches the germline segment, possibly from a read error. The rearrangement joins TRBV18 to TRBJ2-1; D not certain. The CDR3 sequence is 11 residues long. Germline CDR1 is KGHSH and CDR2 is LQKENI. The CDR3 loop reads CVSSPPGEQFF. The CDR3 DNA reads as TGTGTCAGCTCACCACCGGGTGAGCAGTTCTTC.

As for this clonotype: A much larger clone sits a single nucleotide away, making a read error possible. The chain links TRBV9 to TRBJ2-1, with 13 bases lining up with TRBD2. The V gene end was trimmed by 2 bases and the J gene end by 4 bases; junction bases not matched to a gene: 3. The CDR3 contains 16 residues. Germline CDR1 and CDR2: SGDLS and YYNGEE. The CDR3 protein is CASSVQLAGGYNEQFF. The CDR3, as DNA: TGTGCCAGCAGCGTCCAACTAGCGGGGGGGTACAATGAGCAGTTCTTC.

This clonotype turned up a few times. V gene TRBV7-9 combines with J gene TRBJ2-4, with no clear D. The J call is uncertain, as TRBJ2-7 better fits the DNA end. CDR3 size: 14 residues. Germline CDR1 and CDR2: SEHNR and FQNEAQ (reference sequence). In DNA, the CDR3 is TGTGCCAGCAGCCCTAAGGGTCGGCATCACGAGCAGTACTTC. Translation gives CASSPKGRHHEQYF.

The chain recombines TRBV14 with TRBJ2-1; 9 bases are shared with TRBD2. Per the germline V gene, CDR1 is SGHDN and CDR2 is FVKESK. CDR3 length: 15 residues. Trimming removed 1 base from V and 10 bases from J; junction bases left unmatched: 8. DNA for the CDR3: TGTGCCAGCAGCCAAGTAGCGGGGGCCCCGGAAGAGCAGTTCTTC. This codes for CASSQVAGAPEEQFF.

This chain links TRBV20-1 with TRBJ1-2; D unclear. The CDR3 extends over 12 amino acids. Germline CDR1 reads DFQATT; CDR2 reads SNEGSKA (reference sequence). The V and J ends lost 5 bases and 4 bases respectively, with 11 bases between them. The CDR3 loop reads CSAWNLAYGYTF. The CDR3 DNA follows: TGCAGTGCTTGGAATCTGGCCTATGGCTACACCTTC.

CDR3 loop: CASSLPQYNEQFF. The CDR3 region has the DNA TGTGCCAGCAGTCTACCGCAATACAATGAGCAGTTCTTC. V and J are TRBV27 and TRBJ2-1; no clear D. The CDR3 runs to 13 residues. V lost 5 bases and J lost 4, with 9 bases in between. Germline V gene sequence: CDR1 MNHEY, CDR2 SMNVEV (reference sequence).

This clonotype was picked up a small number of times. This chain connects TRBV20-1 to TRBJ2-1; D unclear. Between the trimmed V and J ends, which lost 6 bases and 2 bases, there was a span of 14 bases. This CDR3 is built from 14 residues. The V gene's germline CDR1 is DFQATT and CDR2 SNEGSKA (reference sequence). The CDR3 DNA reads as TGCAGTGCCCGTGACATGGGGACCTACAATGAGCAGTTCTTC. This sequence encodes CSARDMGTYNEQFF.

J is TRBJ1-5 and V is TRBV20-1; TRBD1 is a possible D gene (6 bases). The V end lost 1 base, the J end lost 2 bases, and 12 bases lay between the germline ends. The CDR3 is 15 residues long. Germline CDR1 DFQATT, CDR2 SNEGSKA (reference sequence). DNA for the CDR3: TGCAGTGCTAGAGTTGGAGGGGGTGGCAATCAGCCCCAGCATTTT. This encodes CSARVGGGGNQPQHF.

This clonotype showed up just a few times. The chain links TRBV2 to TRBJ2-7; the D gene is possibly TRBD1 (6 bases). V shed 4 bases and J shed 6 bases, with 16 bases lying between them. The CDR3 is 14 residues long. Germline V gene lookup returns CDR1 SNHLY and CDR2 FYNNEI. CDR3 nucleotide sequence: TGTGCCAGCAGTGTGGACAGTGGGCAGGGCGAGCAGTACTTC. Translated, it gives CASSVDSGQGEQYF.

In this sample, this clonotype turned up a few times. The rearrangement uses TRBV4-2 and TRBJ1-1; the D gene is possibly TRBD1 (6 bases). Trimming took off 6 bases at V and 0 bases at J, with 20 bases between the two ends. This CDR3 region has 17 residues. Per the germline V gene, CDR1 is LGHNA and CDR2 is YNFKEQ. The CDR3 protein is CASSPPTGTSMNTEAFF. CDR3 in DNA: TGTGCCAGCAGTCCCCCCACAGGGACTTCTATGAACACTGAAGCTTTCTTT.